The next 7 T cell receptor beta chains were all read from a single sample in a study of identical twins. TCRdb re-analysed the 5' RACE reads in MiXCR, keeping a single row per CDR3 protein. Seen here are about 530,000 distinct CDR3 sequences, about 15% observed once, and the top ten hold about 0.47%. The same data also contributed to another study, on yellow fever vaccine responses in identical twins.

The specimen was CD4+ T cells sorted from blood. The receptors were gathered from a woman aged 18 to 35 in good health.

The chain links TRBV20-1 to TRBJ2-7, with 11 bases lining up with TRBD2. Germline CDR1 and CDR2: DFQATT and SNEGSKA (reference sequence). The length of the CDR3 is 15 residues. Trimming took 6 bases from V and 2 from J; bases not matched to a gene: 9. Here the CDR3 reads CSAIGLAGGAYEQYV. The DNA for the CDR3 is TGCAGTGCCATCGGGTTAGCGGGGGGGGCCTACGAGCAGTACGTC.

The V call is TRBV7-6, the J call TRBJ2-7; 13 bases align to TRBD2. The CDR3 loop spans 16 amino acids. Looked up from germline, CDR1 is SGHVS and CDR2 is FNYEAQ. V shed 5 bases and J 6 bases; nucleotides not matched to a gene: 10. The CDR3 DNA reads TGTGCCAGCAGCAAACTAGCGGGAGGGCGGGGAGGCGAGCAGTACTTC. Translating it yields CASSKLAGGRGGEQYF.

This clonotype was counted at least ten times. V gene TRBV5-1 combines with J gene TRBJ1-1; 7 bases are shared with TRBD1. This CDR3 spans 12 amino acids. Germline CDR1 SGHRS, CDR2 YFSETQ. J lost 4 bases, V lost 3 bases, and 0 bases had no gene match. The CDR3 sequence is CASSWDSTEAFF. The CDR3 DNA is TGCGCCAGCAGCTGGGACAGCACTGAAGCTTTCTTT.

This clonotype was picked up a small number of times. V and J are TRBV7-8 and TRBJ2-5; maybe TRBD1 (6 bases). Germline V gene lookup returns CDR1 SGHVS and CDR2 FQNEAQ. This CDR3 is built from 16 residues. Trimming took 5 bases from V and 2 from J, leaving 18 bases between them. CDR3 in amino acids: CASSTPGTPIQETQYF. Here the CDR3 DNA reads TGTGCCAGCAGCACCCCCGGGACACCTATACAAGAGACCCAGTACTTC.

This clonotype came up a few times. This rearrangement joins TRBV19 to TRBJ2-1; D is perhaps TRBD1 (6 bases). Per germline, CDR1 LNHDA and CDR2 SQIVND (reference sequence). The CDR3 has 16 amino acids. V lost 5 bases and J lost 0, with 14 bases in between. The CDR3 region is CASSVHRVISYNEQFF. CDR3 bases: TGTGCCAGTAGTGTACACAGGGTTATCTCCTACAATGAGCAGTTCTTC. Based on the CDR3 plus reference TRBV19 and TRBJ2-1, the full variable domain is DGGITQSPKYLFRKEGQNVTLSCEQNLNHDAMYWYRQDPGQGLRLIYYSQIVNDFQKGDIAEGYSVSREKKESFPLTVTSAQKNPTAFYLCASSVHRVISYNEQFFGPGTRLTVL.

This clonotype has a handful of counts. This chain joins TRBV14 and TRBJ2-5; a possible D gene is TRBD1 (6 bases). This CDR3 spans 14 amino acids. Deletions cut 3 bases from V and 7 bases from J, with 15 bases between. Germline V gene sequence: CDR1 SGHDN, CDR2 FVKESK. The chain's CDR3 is CASSQQAVGGTQYF. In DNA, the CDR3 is TGTGCCAGCAGCCAGCAGGCGGTAGGGGGGACCCAGTACTTC.

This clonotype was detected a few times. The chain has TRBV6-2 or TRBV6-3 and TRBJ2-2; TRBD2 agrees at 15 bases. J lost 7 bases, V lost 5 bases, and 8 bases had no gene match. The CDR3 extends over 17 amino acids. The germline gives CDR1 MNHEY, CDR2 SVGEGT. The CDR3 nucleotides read TGTGCCAGCAGTGACGGGACTAGCGGGAGGAAAATCGGGGAGCTGTTTTTT. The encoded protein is CASSDGTSGRKIGELFF.